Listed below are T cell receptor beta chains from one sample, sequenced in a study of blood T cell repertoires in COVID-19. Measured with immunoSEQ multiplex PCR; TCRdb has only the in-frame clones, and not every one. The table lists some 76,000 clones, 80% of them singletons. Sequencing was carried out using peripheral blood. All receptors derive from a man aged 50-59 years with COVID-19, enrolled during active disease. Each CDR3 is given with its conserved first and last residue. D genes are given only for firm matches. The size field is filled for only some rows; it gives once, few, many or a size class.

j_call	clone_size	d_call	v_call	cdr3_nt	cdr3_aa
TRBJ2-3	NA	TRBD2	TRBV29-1	TGCAGCGTTCATGGGAGGGGAGGCTACACAGATACGCAGTATTTT	CSVHGRGGYTDTQYF
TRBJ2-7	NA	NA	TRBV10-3	TGTGCCATCAGTGGCAGCGGCGGTGGGGAGCAGTACTTC	CAISGSGGGEQYF
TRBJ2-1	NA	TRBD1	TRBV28	TGTGCCAGCAGTTTAATCGGGACAGGTCGAAATGAGCAGTTCTTC	CASSLIGTGRNEQFF
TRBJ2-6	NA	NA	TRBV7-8	TGTGCCAGCAGCCCCTACAGGTCCCCTGGGGCCAACGTCCTGACTTTC	CASSPYRSPGANVLTF
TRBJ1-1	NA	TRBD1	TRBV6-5	TGTGCCAGCAGTACGGGACAGGGAATAATGACTGAAGCTTTCTTT	CASSTGQGIMTEAFF
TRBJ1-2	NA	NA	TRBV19	TGTGCCAGTAGTGCCACAGGGACGGCACATGGCTACACCTTC	CASSATGTAHGYTF
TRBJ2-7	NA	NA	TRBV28	TGTGCCAGCAGTGGCCAGGGCGAATCCTACGAGCAGTACTTC	CASSGQGESYEQYF
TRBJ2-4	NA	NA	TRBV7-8	TGTGCCAGCAGCCAAATCTGGCGGGGTACGGACATTCAGTACTTC	CASSQIWRGTDIQYF
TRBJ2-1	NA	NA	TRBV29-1	TGCAGTCTATCCAGGGCCTTGGACAATGAGCAGTTCTTC	CSLSRALDNEQFF
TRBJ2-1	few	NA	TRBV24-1	TGTGCCACCAGTGAGAGAGCTACTGAGCAGTTCTTC	CATSERATEQFF
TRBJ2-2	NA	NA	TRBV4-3	TGCGCCAGCAGCCAAACGACTGGCGTGACCGGGGAGCTGTTTTTT	CASSQTTGVTGELFF
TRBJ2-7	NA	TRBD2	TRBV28	TGTGCCAGCACCCCTGATAGCGGGAGAAAGTACGAGCAGTACTTC	CASTPDSGRKYEQYF
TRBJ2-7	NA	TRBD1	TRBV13	TGTGCCAGCAGCGCCGACAGGGGGAGGCCCTACGAGCAGTACTTC	CASSADRGRPYEQYF
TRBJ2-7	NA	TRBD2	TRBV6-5	TGTGCCAGCAGTTACGGGCTAGCGGGAGTCGAGCAGTACTTC	CASSYGLAGVEQYF